These 22 T cell receptor beta chains originate from one sample sequenced in a study of ipilimumab plus nivolumab after autologous stem cell transplantation (dated by TCRdb to the early 2020s). Libraries came from the immunoSEQ multiplex PCR assay. The table was pulled from immuneACCESS by TCRdb, which kept in-frame rearrangements only. Such tables lose some clones; where checked, under half of the loss comes from unresolved V genes, and the rest has no known cause. This sample is represented by 40,000 to 45,000 clones; around 93% of them were singletons. The top ten hold around 1% of the sample. The specimen was PBMCs, collected in a trial of ipilimumab plus nivolumab as post-transplant consolidation. The receptors were sampled from a male donor with multiple myeloma.

This clone has a single count. The chain recombines TRBV19 with TRBJ1-6; unclear D gene. Germline assignment: CDR1 LNHDA and CDR2 SQIVND (reference sequence). V shed 3 bases and J shed 7 bases, with 10 bases lying between them. This CDR3 has 14 amino acids. The CDR3 loop reads CASSILGGNSPLHF. The CDR3 nucleotides read TGTGCCAGTAGTATTTTGGGAGGCAATTCACCCCTCCACTTT.

The chain couples TRBV2 to TRBJ2-5; D is uncertain. The CDR3 is made up of 15 amino acids. The V end was cut by 7 bases, the J end by 4 bases, with 19 bases between. Germline CDR1 and CDR2: SNHLY and FYNNEI. In DNA, the CDR3 is TGTGCCAGCACTCTCCAAGCGACCGGATCAGAGACCCAGTACTTC. This translates into CASTLQATGSETQYF.

The gene calls are TRBV5-1 and TRBJ2-1; the match to TRBD2 covers 10 bases. Germline V gene data show CDR1 as SGHRS and CDR2 as YFSETQ. CDR3 length: 15 residues. V dropped 4 bases and J dropped 3; count of bases not matched to a gene: 4. As DNA, the CDR3 is TGCGCCAGCAGCAATAGCGGGGGGCTCTACAATGAGCAGTTCTTC. It is translated as CASSNSGGLYNEQFF.

The chain links TRBV21-1 to TRBJ2-7; no check of the table's D call, TRBD1, against the DNA was made. TRBV21-1 is shown as a pseudogene. This CDR3 has 16 amino acids. The CDR3 here is CASKPPQTGSSYEQYF. CDR3 coding DNA: TGTGCCAGCAAACCACCCCAAACAGGGAGCTCCTACGAGCAGTACTTC.

The chain combines TRBV5-6 with TRBJ1-1; a weak D match, TRBD1 (5 bases). The V end was cut by 1 base, the J end by 3 bases, with 13 bases between. This CDR3 is 15 amino acids long. CDR1 is SGHDT, CDR2 YYEEEE, per germline. The CDR3 nucleotides are TGTGCCAGCAGCTTGTATGGGTGGGACGACACTGAAGCTTTCTTT. This gives the protein CASSLYGWDDTEAFF. The whole variable domain, remainder taken from reference TRBV5-6 and TRBJ1-1, is DAGVTQSPTHLIKTRGQQVTLRCSPKSGHDTVSWYQQALGQGPQFIFQYYEEEERQRGNFPDRFSGHQFPNYSSELNVNALLLGDSALYLCASSLYGWDDTEAFFGQGTRLTVV.

This rearrangement joins TRBV7-7 to TRBJ2-5; unclear D gene. The germline V gene has CDR1 SSHAT and CDR2 FNYEAQ (reference sequence). The CDR3 is 12 residues long. Trimming pared 5 bases from V and 1 base from J, leaving 5 bases between. CDR3: CASSPLQETQYF. CDR3 bases: TGTGCCAGCAGCCCTCTCCAAGAGACCCAGTACTTC.

V is TRBV2 and J is TRBJ2-7; 8 positions match TRBD2. Germline V gene sequence: CDR1 SNHLY, CDR2 FYNNEI. The CDR3 loop spans 14 amino acids. J lost 2 bases, V lost 4 bases, and 4 bases had no gene match. CDR3 sequence reads: CASSVSGGPYEQYF. Here the CDR3 DNA reads TGTGCCAGCAGTGTGAGCGGGGGCCCCTACGAGCAGTACTTC.

This chain joins TRBV4-3 and TRBJ1-3; 7 bases are a match to TRBD1. The CDR3 is made up of 15 amino acids. With V trimmed by 0 bases and J by 2 bases, 1 base remained unmatched. CDR1 and CDR2 from the germline V gene are LGHNA and YSLEER. This chain's CDR3 is CASSQDRGTGNTIYF. Here the CDR3 DNA reads TGCGCCAGCAGCCAAGACAGGGGGACTGGAAACACCATATATTTT.

In this sample, this clone turned up once. The chain couples TRBV7-9 to TRBJ2-1; 8 nucleotides agree with TRBD2. The germline V gene encodes CDR1 SEHNR and CDR2 FQNEAQ (reference sequence). Trimming took 5 bases from V and 6 from J; bases not matched to a gene: 3. The CDR3 loop spans 13 amino acids. The CDR3 spells CASSPRGGNEQFF. DNA for the CDR3: TGTGCCAGCAGCCCCCGGGGGGGCAATGAGCAGTTCTTC.

J is TRBJ2-7 and V is TRBV15; 16 nucleotides line up with TRBD2. CDR1 and CDR2 from the germline V gene are LNHNV and YYDKDF (reference sequence). After removal of 7 bases from V and 1 base from J, the junction contained 13 bases not matched to a gene. The CDR3 covers 19 residues. DNA of the CDR3: TGTGCCACCATCCCCCCGGGACTAGCGGGGGGGCGTGCATCCTACGAGCAGTACTTC. Amino acid sequence: CATIPPGLAGGRASYEQYF.

The rearrangement uses TRBV7-2 and TRBJ2-5, with D perhaps TRBD1 (6 bases). V dropped 4 bases and J dropped 5 bases, with 17 bases sitting between them. The CDR3 runs 15 residues. In germline, CDR1 is SGHTA, CDR2 FQGNSA. The CDR3 DNA is TGTGCCAGCAGCTGGGACATCCGGTCAGGGGAGACCCAGTACTTC. Its translation is CASSWDIRSGETQYF.

The CDR3 DNA follows: TGTGCCAGCAGGCTAGCAGATACGCAGTATTTT. Amino acids: CASRLADTQYF. The rearrangement joins TRBV2 to TRBJ2-3; no reliable D call. The CDR3 is made up of 11 amino acids. CDR1 is SNHLY, CDR2 FYNNEI, per germline. V dropped 6 bases and J dropped 4 bases, with 5 bases sitting between them.

The chain recombines TRBV7-6 with TRBJ2-5; a weak D match, TRBD1 (5 bases). V lost 5 bases and J lost 2, with 18 bases in between. The V gene's germline CDR1 is SGHVS and CDR2 FNYEAQ. The CDR3 loop spans 16 amino acids. CDR3 DNA sequence: TGTGCCAGCAGCCCAGGAGCGCCAAGGGGACAAGAGACCCAGTACTTC. Its translation is CASSPGAPRGQETQYF.

The chain links TRBV11-3 to TRBJ2-1; D tentatively fits TRBD1 or TRBD2 (6 bases each). Germline V CDR1 and CDR2: SGHNT, YENEEA. The V gene lost 0 bases and the J gene lost 2 bases, with 11 bases spanning the gap. The CDR3 covers 16 residues. The CDR3 DNA is TGTGCCAGCAGCTTAGATCCGGGGGCCGCCTACAATGAGCAGTTCTTC. It is translated as CASSLDPGAAYNEQFF.

The chain couples TRBV7-6 to TRBJ2-7; 9 bases are shared with TRBD1. V was clipped by 2 bases and J by 6 bases; unmatched bases: 8. The CDR3 length is 15 residues. Germline CDR1 is SGHVS and CDR2 is FNYEAQ. CDR3 DNA: TGTGCCAGCAGCTTATCTGGGACAGGGCCCCTCGAGCAGTACTTC. Its translation: CASSLSGTGPLEQYF.

The V and J genes are TRBV7-2 and TRBJ2-3, with 10 positions matching TRBD2. The length of the CDR3 is 15 residues. Trimming removed 4 bases from V and 1 base from J; junction bases left unmatched: 2. The germline CDR1 and CDR2 sequences are SGHTA and FQGNSA. The CDR3 DNA is TGTGCCAGCAGCTCCCTAGCGGGAGGCACAGATACGCAGTATTTT. Translation: CASSSLAGGTDTQYF.

The chain employs TRBV4-3 and TRBJ1-1; perhaps TRBD1 as D (5 bases). CDR1 and CDR2 (germline): LGHNA, YSLEER. This CDR3 is 15 amino acids long. The V end was cut by 0 bases, the J end by 4 bases, with 12 bases between. This CDR3 reads CASSQDSRVGTEAFF. The CDR3 DNA reads as TGCGCCAGCAGCCAAGATAGCAGGGTCGGCACTGAAGCTTTCTTT.

The gene calls are TRBV7-9 and TRBJ2-5; 7 bases map to TRBD1. CDR3 length: 16 residues. CDR1 and CDR2 (germline): SEHNR, FQNEAQ (reference sequence). The ends lost 2 bases at V and 0 bases at J; junction bases unmatched: 6. The CDR3 reads CASSLRQGVYQETQYF. The CDR3 DNA is TGTGCCAGCAGCTTAAGGCAGGGGGTCTACCAAGAGACCCAGTACTTC.

This rearrangement joins TRBV11-3 to TRBJ2-2; the D call may be TRBD1 or TRBD2 (6 bases each). CDR1 SGHNT and CDR2 YENEEA come from the germline V gene. This CDR3 contains 15 residues. V was pared by 5 bases and J by 1 base, with 11 bases between. The CDR3 region has the DNA TGTGCCAGCAGCCCCCGGGGGCGGAACACCGGGGAGCTGTTTTTT. This gives the protein CASSPRGRNTGELFF. Supplemented by reference TRBV11-3 and TRBJ2-2, the full variable domain reads EAGVVQSPRYKIIEKKQPVAFWCNPISGHNTLYWYLQNLGQGPELLIRYENEEAVDDSQLPKDRFSAERLKGVDSTLKIQPAELGDSAVYLCASSPRGRNTGELFFGEGSRLTVL.

The rearrangement links TRBV5-1 to TRBJ2-5, with TRBD2 as a possible D gene (6 bases). CDR1 and CDR2 (germline): SGHRS, YFSETQ. Trimming shortened V by 3 bases and J by 2 bases, and 11 bases separated the two germline ends. The CDR3 contains 14 residues. The CDR3: CASSSLASQETQYF. CDR3 nucleotides: TGCGCCAGCAGCTCCCTAGCGTCGCAAGAGACCCAGTACTTC.

V is TRBV27 and J is TRBJ2-1, with D perhaps assigned TRBD1 or TRBD2 (6 bases each). CDR3 length: 15 residues. Germline lookup yields CDR1 MNHEY and CDR2 SMNVEV (reference sequence). Trimming pared 6 bases from V and 3 bases from J, leaving 15 bases between. The CDR3 DNA sequence: TGTGCCAGCAGCTCCTCGGGGGCGAGCTACAATGAGCAGTTCTTC. Its translation: CASSSSGASYNEQFF.

The chain is built from TRBV7-2 and TRBJ2-2, with 11 bases fitting TRBD2. Germline V gives CDR1 SGHTA, CDR2 FQGNSA. V lost 1 base to trimming and J lost 4 bases; unmatched junction nucleotides: 2. The CDR3 covers 16 residues. The CDR3 DNA is TGTGCCAGCAGCTTAGTGGGGACTAGCGGCACCGGGGAGCTGTTTTTT. Protein: CASSLVGTSGTGELFF.